These T cell receptor beta chains were read from a single sample in a study of post-analysis software for immune sequencing data. Using its own MiXCR run on the PCR reads, TCRdb lists one record per CDR3 protein. The sample shows about 560,000 distinct CDR3 sequences, roughly two fifths of them seen only once. The material sequenced was blood. The receptors shown here come from a girl aged 10 to 17 with multiple sclerosis. CDR3s include the opening cysteine and the closing phenylalanine or tryptophan. D genes are given only for firm matches. Part of the rows lack a size; the others show once, few, many or a class for expanded clones.

>few|TRBV20-1|TRBJ2-5|.
TGCAGTGCTAGAGGGCGGAAAGAGACCCAGTACTTC
CSARGRKETQYF
>.|TRBV3-1|TRBJ2-7|.
TGTGCCAGCAGCCAAGATCCGGTTTACAACGAGCAGTACTTC
CASSQDPVYNEQYF
>.|TRBV7-8|TRBJ2-6|.
TGTGCCAGCACCGAGTACCGGGCTGGGGGGGCCAACGTCCTGACTTTC
CASTEYRAGGANVLTF
>.|TRBV3-1|TRBJ2-7|.
TGTGCCAGCAGCCAAGGAGGTTTGGGGACCTACGAGCAGTACTTC
CASSQGGLGTYEQYF
>.|TRBV12-3/TRBV12-4|TRBJ2-1|TRBD2
TGTGCCAGCAGCTATGGCCCCCGCCTAGCGGTCAATGAGCAGTTCTTC
CASSYGPRLAVNEQFF
>.|TRBV7-2|TRBJ2-4|.
TGTGCCAGCAGCTTAGACACGGGGGAGCAGTACTTC
CASSLDTGEQYF
>.|TRBV7-9|TRBJ2-7|TRBD2
TGTGCCAGCAGCCAGTTAGGGGCGGGAGGTCCCTCCTACGAGCAGTACTTC
CASSQLGAGGPSYEQYF
>many|TRBV20-1|TRBJ2-3|.
TGCAGTGCTAGAGGAGGGATGGGAGATACGCAGTATTTT
CSARGGMGDTQYF
>once|TRBV24-1|TRBJ2-3|TRBD2
TGTGCCACCAGTGATCCCCAGACTAGCCCCAGCGGGGATACGCAGTATTTT
CATSDPQTSPSGDTQYF
>.|TRBV6-1|TRBJ2-1|TRBD2
TGTGCCAGCAGTGAGCCCGGACTAGCGGACAATGAGCAGTTCTTC
CASSEPGLADNEQFF
>few|TRBV11-1|TRBJ2-1|TRBD2
TGTGCCAGCAGCTCCACCGTCAGGACTAGTGAGAATGAGCAGTTCTTC
CASSSTVRTSENEQFF
>.|TRBV27|TRBJ2-7|.
TGTGCCAGCAGTTTTCAACTGGGGGTCTACGAGCAGTACTTC
CASSFQLGVYEQYF
>few|TRBV28|TRBJ1-1|.
TGTGCCAGCAGCCTGGACGTTTCGAATACTGAAGCTTTCTTT
CASSLDVSNTEAFF
>.|TRBV25-1|TRBJ1-2|TRBD1
TGTGCCAGCAGTGAATCGGGAACAGGGGGCTTCTCTGACTACACCTTC
CASSESGTGGFSDYTF
>.|TRBV2|TRBJ1-1|.
TGTGCCACCAAGACAGGGAACACTGAAGCTTTCTTT
CATKTGNTEAFF
>few|TRBV10-3|TRBJ2-5|TRBD1
TGTGCCATCGGGGACAGGGCGGAGGAGACCCAGTACTTC
CAIGDRAEETQYF
>.|TRBV12-3/TRBV12-4|TRBJ2-7|TRBD1
TGTGCCAGCAGCCCCCCTCCGGGACAGGGAATCGAGCAGTACTTC
CASSPPPGQGIEQYF
>.|TRBV10-2|TRBJ1-2|.
TGCGCCAGCAGTTACAGGCTAAGGGACTATGGCTACACCTTC
CASSYRLRDYGYTF
>few|TRBV7-2|TRBJ2-3|TRBD2
TGTGCCAGCAGCTTGAGCGGGGGGGCTGCAGATACGCAGTATTTT
CASSLSGGAADTQYF
>few|TRBV6-5|TRBJ2-3|.
TGTGCCAGCAGTTATCGGGCTAGCAGCACAGATACGCAGTATTTT
CASSYRASSTDTQYF
>.|TRBV20-1|TRBJ2-1|TRBD2
TGCAGTGCTAGCCAAGCGGCGGGAGGGAATGAGCAGTTCTTC
CSASQAAGGNEQFF
>.|TRBV6-5|TRBJ2-7|TRBD1
TGTGCCAGCTCCAGGGACAGGGGGCACTACGAGCAGTACTTC
CASSRDRGHYEQYF
>few|TRBV5-1|TRBJ2-3|TRBD1
TGCGCCAGCAGCACCGGGACAGGGGGCGATGATACGCAGTATTTT
CASSTGTGGDDTQYF
>few|TRBV7-2|TRBJ2-1|TRBD2
TGTGCCAGCAGCGAAAATAGCGGGGGGTACCACAATGAGCAGTTCTTC
CASSENSGGYHNEQFF
>once|TRBV10-3|TRBJ2-2|TRBD2
TGTGCCATCAGTGACCGGGGGGGCCGCACCGGGGAGCTGTTTTTT
CAISDRGGRTGELFF
>.|TRBV11-3|TRBJ2-7|.
TGTGCCAGCAGCTTGGTGCAGAGGGGCGAGCAGTACTTC
CASSLVQRGEQYF
>few|TRBV6-6|TRBJ1-2|.
TGTGCCAGCAGTTACGGGGAAGGGACGAGATATGGCTACACCTTC
CASSYGEGTRYGYTF
>many|TRBV5-1|TRBJ2-3|.
TGCGCCAGCAGCTCGTACGCAGGGGTTAGCACAGATACGCAGTATTTT
CASSSYAGVSTDTQYF
>.|TRBV6-1|TRBJ2-7|.
TGTGCCAGCAGTTCCCAGGGGCCTCAGAGCTCCTACGAGCAGTACTTC
CASSSQGPQSSYEQYF
>.|TRBV6-5|TRBJ1-2|TRBD1
TGTGCCAGCAGGCACCGGGACAGGGGAAACTATGGCTACACCTTC
CASRHRDRGNYGYTF
>.|TRBV12-3/TRBV12-4|TRBJ1-1|.
TGTGCCAGCCACAGAAAAATGAACACTGGAGCTTTCTTT
CASHRKMNTGAFF
>many|TRBV12-3/TRBV12-4|TRBJ2-1|.
TGTGCCAGCAGTTTACTAGCATCCTACAATGAGCAGTTCTTC
CASSLLASYNEQFF
>.|TRBV12-3/TRBV12-4|TRBJ2-7|.
TGTGCCAGCAGTTGCTACACCTCCTACGAGCAGGACTTC
CASSCYTSYEQDF
>few|TRBV5-1|TRBJ2-1|TRBD2
TGCGCCAGCAGCTTGGTAGCGCGGGAGTTCAATGAGCAGTTCTTC
CASSLVAREFNEQFF
>.|TRBV12-3/TRBV12-4|TRBJ2-7|TRBD2
TGTGCCAGCAGTAAAACGGGACTAGCGGGACGGCCCTCCTACGAGCAGTACTTC
CASSKTGLAGRPSYEQYF
>few|TRBV10-3|TRBJ2-6|.
TGTGCCATCAGTGAGGGGACGGCTGGGGCCAACGTCCTGACTTTC
CAISEGTAGANVLTF
>.|TRBV3-1|TRBJ1-1|.
TGTGCCAGCACCCCTCCGGGCCCCGGGAACACTGAAGCTTTCTTT
CASTPPGPGNTEAFF
>.|TRBV7-3|TRBJ2-1|TRBD2
TGTGCCAGCAGCTTAGTCGGTACTAGCGGGGCCCCGGATGAGCAGTTCTTC
CASSLVGTSGAPDEQFF